The 30 T cell receptor beta chains below all came from one sample that was sequenced in a study of CD8 T cells in ankylosing spondylitis. General study findings and limits: Blood from ankylosing spondylitis patients appeared to carry a characteristic roughly eight-variant TCR beta motif.

In TCRdb, the 5' RACE reads were re-called with MiXCR into one record per CDR3 protein. The sample has more than 300,000 distinct CDR3 sequences, under 8.5% seen once; the top ten hold 13% to 15%. Their cognate antigens are unknown. Specimen: blood, either unsorted or a sorted T cell fraction (not recorded which). The receptors originated from a male donor with ankylosing spondylitis.

This clonotype was detected many times. This chain links TRBV3-1 with TRBJ2-3, with 12 bases lining up with TRBD2. Germline trimming cut 1 base from V and 2 bases from J; bases unmatched to any gene: 1. Looked up from germline, CDR1 is LGHDT and CDR2 is YNNKEL (reference sequence). The CDR3 loop spans 16 amino acids. The CDR3 loop reads CASSQGTSGVTDTQYF. As DNA, the CDR3 is TGTGCCAGCAGCCAAGGGACTAGCGGGGTCACAGATACGCAGTATTTT.

In DNA form, the CDR3 reads TGTGCCAGCAGTACCCGACTAGCGGGAGTTCAGCAGTACTTC. It is translated as CASSTRLAGVQQYF. The rearrangement links TRBV27 to TRBJ2-7; 12 bases agree with TRBD2. The CDR3 is made up of 14 amino acids. V lost 5 bases and J lost 8; bases outside the gene matches: 7. The germline gives CDR1 MNHEY, CDR2 SMNVEV (reference sequence).

This clonotype has only a few counts. This chain uses TRBV6-1 with TRBJ1-5; possible D gene TRBD1, 6 bases. Per the germline V gene, CDR1 is MNHNS and CDR2 is SASEGT. The CDR3 length is 13 residues. Between the trimmed V and J ends, which lost 8 bases and 7 bases, there was a span of 15 bases. CDR3 protein: CASVTGAQQPQHF. The CDR3 DNA sequence: TGTGCCAGCGTGACGGGGGCACAACAGCCCCAGCATTTT.

In this sample, this clonotype turned up a few times. The V gene is TRBV9, the J gene TRBJ1-4; D might be TRBD1 (5 bases). CDR3 length: 12 residues. Trimming pared 5 bases from V and 6 bases from J, leaving 8 bases between. CDR1 and CDR2 (germline): SGDLS, YYNGEE. CDR3 amino acids: CASRGVDEKLFF. Written as DNA, the CDR3 is TGTGCCAGCAGAGGGGTGGATGAAAAACTGTTTTTT. The whole variable domain, filled in from reference TRBV9 and TRBJ1-4, reads DSGVTQTPKHLITATGQRVTLRCSPRSGDLSVYWYQQSLDQGLQFLIQYYNGEERAKGNILERFSAQQFPDLHSELNLSSLELGDSALYFCASRGVDEKLFFGSGTQLSVL.

The chain carries TRBV5-1 and TRBJ2-7, with D perhaps TRBD1 (5 bases). V lost 6 bases to trimming and J lost 0 bases, with 16 bases between them. Germline lookup yields CDR1 SGHRS and CDR2 YFSETQ. There are 15 residues in the CDR3. The CDR3 DNA sequence: TGCGCCAGCAAATCGCAGGGTAAAAGCTCCTACGAGCAGTACTTC. Translating it yields CASKSQGKSSYEQYF.

This clonotype was counted between two and nine times. The rearrangement links TRBV7-2 to TRBJ2-3; D is uncertain. V shed 5 bases and J shed 6 bases, with 9 bases lying between them. CDR3 size: 12 residues. Germline V gene sequence: CDR1 SGHTA, CDR2 FQGNSA. In DNA form, the CDR3 reads TGTGCCAGCAGCCTTACTCCCGATACGCAGTATTTT. Residues: CASSLTPDTQYF.

This clonotype was counted between two and nine times. The chain uses TRBV7-9 and TRBJ2-5, with TRBD1 as a possible D gene (5 bases). Germline V gene sequence: CDR1 SEHNR, CDR2 FQNEAQ (reference sequence). This CDR3 contains 16 residues. V lost 1 base and J lost 2, with 14 bases in between. The CDR3 DNA sequence: TGTGCCAGCAGCTTAGTCCGACAGCAGAATCAAGAGACCCAGTACTTC. This translates into CASSLVRQQNQETQYF.

At least ten counts were recorded for this clonotype. The chain combines TRBV10-3 with TRBJ1-1, with TRBD1 as a possible D gene (6 bases). CDR3 length: 14 amino acids. Trimming cost V 6 bases and J 1 base, with 12 bases left between them. Germline CDR1 and CDR2: ENHRY and SYGVKD. The DNA of the CDR3 is TGTGCCATCAGGACAGGCCCGCAGAACACTGAAGCTTTCTTT. Its protein is CAIRTGPQNTEAFF.

There are a few counts of this clonotype. This chain joins TRBV4-1 and TRBJ1-5, with TRBD1 identical over 8 bases. This CDR3 comprises 16 residues. V was pared by 4 bases and J by 1 base, with 6 bases of the junction left unmatched. Germline V gene sequence: CDR1 MGHRA, CDR2 YSYEKL. CDR3: CASSRPGQASNQPQHF. The CDR3 DNA follows: TGCGCCAGCAGCCGACCGGGACAGGCAAGCAATCAGCCCCAGCATTTT.

The chain employs TRBV12-3 or TRBV12-4 and TRBJ2-1; 9 bases fit TRBD2. CDR3 length equals 15 residues. J gave up 0 bases and V 6 bases, and 3 bases lay outside the gene matches. CDR3 sequence (DNA): TGTGCCAGCAGGATTAGCGGGAGCTCCTACAATGAGCAGTTCTTC. Protein: CASRISGSSYNEQFF.

The V and J genes are TRBV5-1 and TRBJ2-1; D may be TRBD1 (6 bases). CDR1 is SGHRS, CDR2 YFSETQ, per germline. The CDR3 runs 14 residues. Deletions cut 1 base from V and 5 bases from J, with 10 bases between. For the CDR3, the DNA is TGCGCCAGCAGCTTGACAGGGTTGGACAATGAGCAGTTCTTC. Translation gives CASSLTGLDNEQFF.

This chain connects TRBV7-8 to TRBJ2-6; D possibly corresponds to TRBD2 (5 bases). The CDR3 contains 18 residues. Germline lookup yields CDR1 SGHVS and CDR2 FQNEAQ. V was trimmed by 8 bases and J by 0 bases, leaving 20 bases between them. In DNA form, the CDR3 reads TGTGCCAGCCACTTTGGACTCTTAAGAAGCTCTGGGGCCAACGTCCTGACTTTC. Encoded protein: CASHFGLLRSSGANVLTF.

This sequence joins TRBV5-1 and TRBJ1-1; the match to TRBD1 covers 7 bases. This CDR3 region has 16 residues. CDR1 and CDR2 from the germline V gene are SGHRS and YFSETQ. J was trimmed by 1 base and V by 5 bases; bases with no gene match: 11. This CDR3 is CASRTGYRGWNTEAFF. DNA of the CDR3: TGCGCCAGCAGGACAGGGTACCGGGGGTGGAACACTGAAGCTTTCTTT.

The V call is TRBV29-1, the J call TRBJ2-1; 12 nucleotides match TRBD2. The length of the CDR3 is 12 residues. CDR1 and CDR2 (germline): SQVTM, ANQGSEA. The V segment lost 7 bases and the J segment 6 bases; nucleotides outside the gene matches: 1. The CDR3 region has the DNA TGCAGCGGGGGACTAGCGGGCAATGAGCAGTTCTTC. This sequence encodes CSGGLAGNEQFF.

This chain links TRBV7-2 with TRBJ2-5; the match to TRBD2 covers 8 bases. After removal of 5 bases from V and 5 bases from J, the junction contained 10 bases not matched to a gene. Germline assignment: CDR1 SGHTA and CDR2 FQGNSA. The CDR3 has 15 residues. The CDR3 loop reads CASSPGGQGLETQYF. CDR3 bases: TGTGCCAGCAGCCCGGGGGGGCAGGGGTTGGAGACCCAGTACTTC.

This clonotype has a single count. The CDR3 reads CASSYPDLGKLFF. The CDR3 nucleotides are TGTGCCAGCAGCTACCCCGACTTGGGAAAACTGTTTTTT. J is TRBJ1-4 and V is TRBV7-9; no reliable D call. CDR1 and CDR2 from the germline V gene are SEHNR and FQNEAQ (reference sequence). Between the trimmed V and J ends, which lost 4 bases and 10 bases, there was a span of 13 bases. The CDR3 is made up of 13 amino acids.

This clonotype has at least ten counts. V is TRBV29-1 and J is TRBJ2-1; 11 bases map to TRBD2. V was pared by 6 bases and J by 9 bases, with 7 bases of the junction left unmatched. Germline V gene sequence: CDR1 SQVTM, CDR2 ANQGSEA. This CDR3 comprises 13 residues. This chain's CDR3 is CSVIAGGYTEQFF. The CDR3 DNA is TGCAGCGTAATAGCGGGAGGGTATACTGAGCAGTTCTTC.

This clonotype was picked up a small number of times. This chain uses TRBV7-8 with TRBJ2-2; D is ambiguous. Germline-derived CDR1 and CDR2 are SGHVS and FQNEAQ. The CDR3 is made up of 15 amino acids. Trimming removed 0 bases from V and 6 bases from J, with 11 bases in between. The CDR3 protein is CASSLANNRAGELFF. For the CDR3, the DNA is TGTGCCAGCAGCTTAGCAAACAATCGGGCCGGGGAGCTGTTTTTT.

This chain joins TRBV10-3 and TRBJ2-7; 14 nucleotides align to TRBD2. This CDR3 has 14 amino acids. The germline gives CDR1 ENHRY, CDR2 SYGVKD. The J segment lost 6 bases and the V segment lost 2 bases, leaving 0 bases of the junction unmatched. CDR3 DNA: TGTGCCATCAGTGAGGGACTAGCGGGAGGCGAGCAGTACTTC. Protein product: CAISEGLAGGEQYF.

The chain employs TRBV5-1 and TRBJ2-7; tentatively, D is TRBD1 or TRBD2 (6 bases each). Between the trimmed V and J ends, which lost 4 bases and 3 bases, there was a span of 14 bases. Germline assignment: CDR1 SGHRS and CDR2 YFSETQ. The CDR3 runs 14 residues. Written as DNA, the CDR3 is TGCGCCAGCAGCGGGAGGAACAGGGACTACGAGCAGTACTTC. It encodes CASSGRNRDYEQYF.

Only a few counts were recorded for this clonotype. This sequence joins TRBV7-8 and TRBJ2-3, with 10 bases fitting TRBD2. Germline V lookup: CDR1 SGHVS, CDR2 FQNEAQ. The CDR3 runs 17 residues. J was trimmed by 0 bases and V by 5 bases; bases with no gene match: 8. The CDR3 protein is CASSIRGLAVSTDTQYF. The CDR3 DNA reads as TGTGCCAGCAGCATAAGAGGACTAGCGGTTAGCACAGATACGCAGTATTTT.

The chain recombines TRBV3-1 with TRBJ2-2; 10 bases match TRBD2. V lost 0 bases to trimming and J lost 4 bases; unmatched junction nucleotides: 5. Looked up from germline, CDR1 is LGHDT and CDR2 is YNNKEL (reference sequence). This CDR3 spans 17 amino acids. The CDR3 reads CASSQDWASGSTGELFF. CDR3 DNA sequence: TGTGCCAGCAGCCAAGATTGGGCTAGCGGGAGCACCGGGGAGCTGTTTTTT. The entire variable domain, with the rest obtained from reference TRBV3-1 and TRBJ2-2, is as follows: DTAVSQTPKYLVTQMGNDKSIKCEQNLGHDTMYWYKQDSKKFLKIMFSYNNKELIINETVPNRFSPKSPDKAHLNLHINSLELGDSAVYFCASSQDWASGSTGELFFGEGSRLTVL.

This rearrangement joins TRBV2 to TRBJ2-1; tentatively, D is TRBD2 (6 bases). This CDR3 region has 16 residues. Deletions cut 5 bases from V and 2 bases from J, with 16 bases between. Germline CDR1 and CDR2: SNHLY and FYNNEI. The CDR3 sequence is CASSFRAEGPYNEQFF. The CDR3 bases are TGTGCCAGCAGTTTCCGGGCGGAGGGGCCCTACAATGAGCAGTTCTTC.

This clonotype was seen a handful of times. The V and J genes are TRBV24-1 and TRBJ2-7; possibly TRBD1 for D (5 bases). Looked up from germline, CDR1 is KGHDR and CDR2 is SFDVKD. CDR3 length equals 13 residues. Trimming stripped 4 bases from V and 2 bases from J, with 8 bases between. CDR3 bases: TGTGCCACCAGTGACACGACAGCCTACGAGCAGTACTTC. As protein: CATSDTTAYEQYF.

V and J are TRBV5-1 and TRBJ2-3, with D possibly being TRBD1 (7 bases). The V and J ends lost 6 bases and 5 bases respectively, with 19 bases between them. The CDR3 extends over 15 amino acids. Germline V gene lookup returns CDR1 SGHRS and CDR2 YFSETQ. CDR3 nucleotides: TGCGCCAGCACGCGGGACAGCCCGATGATAGATACGCAGTATTTT. Translation: CASTRDSPMIDTQYF.

The V gene is TRBV5-1, the J gene TRBJ2-7; perhaps TRBD1 as D (6 bases). The CDR3 loop spans 13 amino acids. Germline values: CDR1 SGHRS, CDR2 YFSETQ. Trimming left V 7 bases short and J 2 bases short, with 13 bases between. CDR3 sequence (DNA): TGCGCCAGCGCTACAGGGTACCCCTACGAGCAGTACTTC. Protein product: CASATGYPYEQYF.

Regarding this clonotype: Since the CDR3 does not end with the conserved phenylalanine or tryptophan, this likely comes from a read error. The chain is built from TRBV12-3 or TRBV12-4 and TRBJ2-7, with 8 bases lining up with TRBD2. This CDR3 spans 14 amino acids. V shed 3 bases, J shed 3 bases, and the junction held 4 bases outside the gene matches. The CDR3 bases are TGTGCCAGCAGTTTCGGGAGGGCCGGCTACGAGCAGTACTCC. Translation gives CASSFGRAGYEQYS.

This clonotype has only a few counts. The rearrangement links TRBV4-3 to TRBJ2-1; either TRBD1 or TRBD2 may fit D (5 bases each). This CDR3 has 16 residues. The V gene's germline CDR1 is LGHNA and CDR2 YSLEER. The germline V and J ends were trimmed by 0 bases and 3 bases, with 12 bases remaining between them. CDR3 nucleotides: TGCGCCAGCAGCCAAGATGTGGGGGTACTCTACAATGAGCAGTTCTTC. Translating gives CASSQDVGVLYNEQFF.

A few counts support this clonotype. The gene calls are TRBV29-1 and TRBJ2-7, with unresolved D. Germline CDR1 and CDR2: SQVTM and ANQGSEA. The ends were cut back, 4 bases at V and 4 bases at J, with 11 bases in the middle. The CDR3 spans 12 residues. The CDR3 sequence: CSVGNFRYEQYF. The DNA for the CDR3 is TGCAGCGTTGGGAATTTTCGGTACGAGCAGTACTTC.

The sample holds a few counts of this clonotype. V is TRBV7-9 and J is TRBJ2-5; D is possibly TRBD1 or TRBD2 (5 bases each). This CDR3 is built from 12 residues. With 6 bases removed from V and 9 bases from J, the gap between germline ends came to 14 bases. Germline V gene data show CDR1 as SEHNR and CDR2 as FQNEAQ (reference sequence). This chain's CDR3 is CASSLRPGPQYF. The CDR3 bases are TGTGCCAGCAGTCTGCGACCGGGACCCCAGTACTTC. The complete variable domain, with remaining parts taken from reference TRBV7-9 and TRBJ2-5, reads DTGVSQNPRHKITKRGQNVTFRCDPISEHNRLYWYRQTLGQGPEFLTYFQNEAQLEKSRLLSDRFSAERPKGSFSTLEIQRTEQGDSAMYLCASSLRPGPQYFGPGTRLLVL.